A selection of T cell receptor beta chains follows, all from one sample in a study of regulatory T cells in long-lasting Graves disease. TCRdb reprocessed the multiplex PCR reads via MiXCR and lists one record per CDR3 protein. Of more than 450,000 distinct CDR3 sequences in the sample, about 11% were seen once. These data were likewise used in another study, on T cells in Graves' hyperthyroidism and ophthalmopathy.

The specimen was peripheral blood mononuclear cells (PBMCs), collected at new diagnosis, from a patient treated with antithyroid drugs. These receptors originate from a woman in her 30s with Graves disease. The CDR3 runs from the conserved cysteine through the conserved F or W. Each record gives: CDR3 length, D gene, clone size, V gene, J gene, CDR3 protein, CDR3 DNA. A D gene is named only where the DNA matches it firmly. A row's size may be missing; if present it is once, few, many or a size class.

length: 14
D: TRBD1
size: few
V: TRBV18
J: TRBJ2-3
CDR3: CASSTTGTGDTQYF
DNA: TGTGCCAGCTCAACGACAGGGACGGGAGATACGCAGTATTTT

length: 14
D: -
size: -
V: TRBV19
J: TRBJ2-3
CDR3: CASKETSSIDTQYF
DNA: TGTGCCAGTAAGGAGACTAGTTCTATCGATACGCAGTATTTT

length: 14
D: -
size: many
V: TRBV11-2
J: TRBJ2-3
CDR3: CASSPWNPTDTQYF
DNA: TGTGCCAGCAGCCCGTGGAACCCCACAGATACGCAGTATTTT

length: 16
D: TRBD2
size: many
V: TRBV6-2/TRBV6-3
J: TRBJ2-1
CDR3: CASSFEGGPIYNEQFF
DNA: TGTGCCAGCAGTTTTGAGGGAGGGCCTATTTACAATGAGCAGTTCTTC

length: 15
D: TRBD1
size: many
V: TRBV18
J: TRBJ2-5
CDR3: CASSPALGQGETQYF
DNA: TGTGCCAGCTCACCTGCCTTGGGACAGGGAGAGACCCAGTACTTC

length: 14
D: -
size: few
V: TRBV15
J: TRBJ1-6
CDR3: CATSLGPTNSPLHF
DNA: TGTGCCACCAGCTTGGGGCCAACCAATTCACCCCTCCACTTT

length: 14
D: -
size: few
V: TRBV6-1
J: TRBJ1-6
CDR3: CASTVSTIGSPLHF
DNA: TGTGCCAGCACCGTCTCCACTATAGGTTCTCCCCTCCACTTT

length: 14
D: -
size: many
V: TRBV2
J: TRBJ1-1
CDR3: CASSVGPRNTEAFF
DNA: TGTGCCAGCAGTGTCGGGCCCAGGAACACTGAAGCTTTCTTT

length: 16
D: -
size: many
V: TRBV28
J: TRBJ1-6
CDR3: CASRPLGGGNNSPLHF
DNA: TGTGCCAGCAGACCATTGGGGGGAGGGAATAATTCACCCCTCCACTTT

length: 17
D: TRBD1
size: -
V: TRBV9
J: TRBJ2-1
CDR3: CASSVNHGQGIRDEQFF
DNA: TGTGCCAGCAGCGTAAATCACGGACAGGGCATTAGAGATGAGCAGTTCTTC

length: 18
D: TRBD2
size: -
V: TRBV5-4
J: TRBJ2-5
CDR3: CASRYRTSGRSVGETQYF
DNA: TGTGCCAGCAGATACCGGACTAGCGGGAGGTCGGTCGGAGAGACCCAGTACTTC

length: 15
D: TRBD1
size: many
V: TRBV6-1
J: TRBJ2-2
CDR3: CASSDTGGITGELFF
DNA: TGTGCCAGCAGTGACACAGGGGGCATCACCGGGGAGCTGTTTTTT

length: 14
D: -
size: -
V: TRBV11-3
J: TRBJ2-3
CDR3: CASSLARTTDTQYF
DNA: TGTGCCAGCAGCTTAGCGCGGACCACAGATACGCAGTATTTT

length: 17
D: TRBD2
size: many
V: TRBV4-1
J: TRBJ2-7
CDR3: CASRQFLLAGGSYEQYF
DNA: TGCGCCAGCAGACAATTTCTACTAGCGGGAGGTAGCTACGAGCAGTACTTC

length: 14
D: -
size: many
V: TRBV28
J: TRBJ1-2
CDR3: CASSYLPRDYGYTF
DNA: TGTGCCAGCAGTTACCTTCCCAGGGACTATGGCTACACCTTC

length: 14
D: -
size: -
V: TRBV7-2
J: TRBJ1-3
CDR3: CASSLALAGNTIYF
DNA: TGTGCCAGCAGCTTAGCCCTAGCTGGAAACACCATATATTTT

length: 12
D: -
size: few
V: TRBV6-2/TRBV6-3
J: TRBJ2-5
CDR3: CASTGGEETQYF
DNA: TGTGCCAGCACGGGCGGCGAGGAGACCCAGTACTTC

length: 13
D: -
size: -
V: TRBV6-1
J: TRBJ2-7
CDR3: CASSHGPRREQYF
DNA: TGTGCCAGCAGTCACGGACCCCGAAGGGAGCAGTACTTC

length: 13
D: -
size: many
V: TRBV2
J: TRBJ1-2
CDR3: CASRRVGNYGYTF
DNA: TGTGCCAGCCGGCGGGTCGGCAACTATGGCTACACCTTC

length: 12
D: -
size: many
V: TRBV7-8
J: TRBJ1-2
CDR3: CASSFGSYGYTF
DNA: TGTGCCAGCAGCTTCGGCAGCTATGGCTACACCTTC

length: 16
D: -
size: few
V: TRBV18
J: TRBJ2-6
CDR3: CASSRGINSGANVLTF
DNA: TGTGCCAGCTCACGAGGGATCAACTCTGGGGCCAACGTCCTGACTTTC

length: 17
D: -
size: many
V: TRBV29-1
J: TRBJ2-3
CDR3: CSVEGSYRGGTTDTQYF
DNA: TGCAGCGTTGAAGGATCATACAGGGGAGGAACCACAGATACGCAGTATTTT

length: 13
D: -
size: many
V: TRBV2
J: TRBJ2-2
CDR3: CASSTMTTGELFF
DNA: TGTGCCAGCAGTACCATGACCACCGGGGAGCTGTTTTTT

length: 14
D: -
size: many
V: TRBV10-3
J: TRBJ2-5
CDR3: CAISESTSGETQYF
DNA: TGTGCCATCAGTGAGTCGACGAGCGGAGAGACCCAGTACTTC

length: 22
D: TRBD1
size: few
V: TRBV7-9
J: TRBJ2-6
CDR3: CASSRFKLRTGGSQGGANVLTF
DNA: TGTGCCAGCAGCCGGTTTAAATTGAGGACAGGGGGTTCGCAAGGTGGGGCCAACGTCCTGACTTTC

length: 14
D: TRBD2
size: few
V: TRBV20-1
J: TRBJ2-7
CDR3: CSASTSGSSYEQYF
DNA: TGCAGTGCTAGTACCAGCGGGAGCTCCTACGAGCAGTACTTC